The present TCR beta chain was sequenced within a study of technical replicates of blood from four donors. V shed 4 bases and J 5 bases; nucleotides not matched to a gene: 7. Germline V gene lookup returns CDR1 SGHRS and CDR2 YFSETQ. This CDR3 comprises 15 residues. The assay was immunoSEQ multiplex PCR, and TCRdb's table has in-frame clones only and misses some. The sample includes 60,000 or so clones, approximately 87% of them seen just once. The TCR sequence derives from a human donor in good health. Some clones in this sample may be carry-over from other donors' samples. The sequenced material came from PBMCs. The V call is TRBV5-1, the J call TRBJ2-7; 12 bases agree with TRBD2. This CDR3 is CASSGGTSGFDEQYF. For the CDR3, the DNA is TGCGCCAGCAGCGGGGGGACTAGCGGGTTCGACGAGCAGTACTTC.